The clone carrying this T cell receptor beta chain was picked up one time. Its antigen remains unidentified. Sequencing was performed with immunoSEQ multiplex PCR; in TCRdb, only in-frame clones are kept and a portion is missing. The sample yields about 140,000 clones, 85% to 95% seen once. This record belongs to a study of T cell responses to AZD1222 COVID-19 vaccine. The study's findings and limits: Reports say nearly half of spike-specific TCRs go after unmutated variant regions. Among the donors, most were white British and more were female, and clonal diversity was possibly underestimated. Vaccine-associated CD4 TCRs spanned spike, dominant at 160-218 and 743-854. It was only six AZD1222 recipients who were seropositive at baseline.

V dropped 2 bases and J dropped 8; count of bases not matched to a gene: 9. The length of the CDR3 is 15 residues. Germline V gene lookup returns CDR1 MNHEY and CDR2 SVGAGI. The chain links TRBV6-5 to TRBJ2-1; 7 bases are a match to TRBD1. This receptor was identified in an adult in good health. The sample in question was peripheral blood, obtained on day 0 of MenACWY control vaccination. CDR3 bases: TGTGCCAGCAGTTACCGGGACAGCCCAGTACATGAGCAGTTCTTC. Protein sequence: CASSYRDSPVHEQFF.